The source of this T cell receptor beta chain is a study of technical replicates of blood from several donors. TCRdb keeps only in-frame clones here, not all; method: immunoSEQ multiplex PCR. The top ten hold 0.25% to 0.35% of the sample, which has some 70,000 clones, under 98% seen once. With 2 bases removed from V and 0 bases from J, the gap between germline ends came to 21 bases. Germline lookup yields CDR1 SGDLS and CDR2 YYNGEE. The CDR3 consists of 19 residues. This sequence joins TRBV9 and TRBJ1-3; D may be TRBD1 (6 bases). This sequence was found in a human donor in good health. The specimen was T cells isolated from PBMCs. CDR3 nucleotides: TGTGCCAGCAGCGTCAGCCTAGCCGGACAGCTTGTCTCTGGAAACACCATATATTTT. It is translated as CASSVSLAGQLVSGNTIYF.